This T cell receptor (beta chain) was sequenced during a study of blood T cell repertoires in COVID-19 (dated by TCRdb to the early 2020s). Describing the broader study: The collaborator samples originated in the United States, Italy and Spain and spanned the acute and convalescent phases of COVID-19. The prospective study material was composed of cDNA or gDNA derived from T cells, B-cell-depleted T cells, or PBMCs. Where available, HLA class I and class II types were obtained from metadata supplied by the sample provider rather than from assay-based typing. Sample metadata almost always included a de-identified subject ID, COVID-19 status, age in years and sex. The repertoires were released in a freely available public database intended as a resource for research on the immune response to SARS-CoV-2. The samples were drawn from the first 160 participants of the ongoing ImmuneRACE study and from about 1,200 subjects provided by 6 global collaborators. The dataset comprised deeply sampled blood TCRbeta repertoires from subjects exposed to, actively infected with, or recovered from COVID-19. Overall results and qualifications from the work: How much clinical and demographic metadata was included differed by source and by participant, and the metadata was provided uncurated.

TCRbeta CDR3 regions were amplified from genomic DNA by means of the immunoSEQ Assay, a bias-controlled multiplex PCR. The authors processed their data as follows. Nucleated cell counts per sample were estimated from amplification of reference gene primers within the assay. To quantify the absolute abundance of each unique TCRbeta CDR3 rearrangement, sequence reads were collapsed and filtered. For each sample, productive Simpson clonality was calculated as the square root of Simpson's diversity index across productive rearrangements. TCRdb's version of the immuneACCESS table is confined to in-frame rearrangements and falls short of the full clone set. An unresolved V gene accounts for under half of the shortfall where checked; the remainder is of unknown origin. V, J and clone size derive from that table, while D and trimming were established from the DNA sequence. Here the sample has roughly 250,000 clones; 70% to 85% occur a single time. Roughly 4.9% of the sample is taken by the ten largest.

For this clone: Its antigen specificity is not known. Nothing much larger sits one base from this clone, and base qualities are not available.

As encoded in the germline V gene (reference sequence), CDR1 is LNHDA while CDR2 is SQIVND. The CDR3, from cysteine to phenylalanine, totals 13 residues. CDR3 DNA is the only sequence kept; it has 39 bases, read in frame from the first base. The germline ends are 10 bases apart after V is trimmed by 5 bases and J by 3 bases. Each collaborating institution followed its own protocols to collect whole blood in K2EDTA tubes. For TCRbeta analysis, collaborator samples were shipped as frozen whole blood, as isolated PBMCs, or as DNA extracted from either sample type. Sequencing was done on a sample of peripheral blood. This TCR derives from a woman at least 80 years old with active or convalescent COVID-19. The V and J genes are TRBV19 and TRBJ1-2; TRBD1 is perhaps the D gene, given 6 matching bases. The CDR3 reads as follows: CASSRTVDYGYTF. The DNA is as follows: TGTGCCAGTAGTCGGACAGTTGACTATGGCTACACCTTC.